This section outlines one T cell receptor (beta chain) sequence together with its context. Its cognate antigen is unknown. Using a J-beta primer mix together with a sample-barcoded 5' primer, a second PCR was run for roughly 7 to 12 cycles. Paired-end reads containing CDR3 totaled no fewer than 3 million for each sample. TCRdb independently ran MiXCR on the 5' RACE reads; one entry per CDR3 protein. In the table there are around 1,900,000 distinct CDR3 sequences, around 42% of which are singletons. This entry comes from a study of blood T cells in healthy people across ages. Study information: Template switching picked up about one barcoded beta molecule for each two T cells. Findings and limits, study-wide: Per million T cells, the diversity of TCR beta decreased roughly linearly as age advanced. Higher diversity, along with more naive CD4+ cells, distinguished long-lived donors from aged donors.

The CDR3 has 15 amino acids. Trimming took off 3 bases at V and 7 bases at J, with 16 bases between the two ends. The chain is built from TRBV12-3 or TRBV12-4 and TRBJ1-5; perhaps TRBD1 as D (5 bases). This clonotype was sampled from a human donor in good health. The sequencing input was blood. The CDR3 spells CASSLDWGGGQPQHF. CDR3 coding DNA: TGTGCCAGCAGTTTGGACTGGGGGGGTGGACAGCCCCAGCATTTT.